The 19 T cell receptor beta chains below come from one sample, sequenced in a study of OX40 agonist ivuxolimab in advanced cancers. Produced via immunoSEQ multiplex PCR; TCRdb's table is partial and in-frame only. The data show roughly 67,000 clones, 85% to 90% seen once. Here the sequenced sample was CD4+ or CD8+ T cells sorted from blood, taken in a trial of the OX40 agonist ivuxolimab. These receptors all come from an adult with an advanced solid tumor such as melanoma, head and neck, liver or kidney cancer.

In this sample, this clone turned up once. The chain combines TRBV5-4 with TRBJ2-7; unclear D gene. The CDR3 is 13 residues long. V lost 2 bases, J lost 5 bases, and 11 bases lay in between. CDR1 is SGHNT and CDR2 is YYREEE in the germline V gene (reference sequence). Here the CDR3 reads CASSFVSSNEQYF. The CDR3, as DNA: TGTGCCAGCAGCTTTGTGAGCAGCAACGAGCAGTACTTC.

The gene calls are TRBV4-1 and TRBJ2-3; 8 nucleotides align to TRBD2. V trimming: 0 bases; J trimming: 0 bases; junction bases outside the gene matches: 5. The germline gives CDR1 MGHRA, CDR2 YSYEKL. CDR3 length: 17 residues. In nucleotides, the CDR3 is TGCGCCAGCAGCCAAGAATTGCGGGGGGTCAGCACAGATACGCAGTATTTT. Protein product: CASSQELRGVSTDTQYF.

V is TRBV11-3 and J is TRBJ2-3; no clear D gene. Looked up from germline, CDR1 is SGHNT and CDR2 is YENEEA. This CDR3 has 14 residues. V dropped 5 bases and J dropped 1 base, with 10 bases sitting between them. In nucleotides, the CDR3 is TGTGCCAGCAGCCTCGACTCGGGCACAGATACGCAGTATTTT. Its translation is CASSLDSGTDTQYF.

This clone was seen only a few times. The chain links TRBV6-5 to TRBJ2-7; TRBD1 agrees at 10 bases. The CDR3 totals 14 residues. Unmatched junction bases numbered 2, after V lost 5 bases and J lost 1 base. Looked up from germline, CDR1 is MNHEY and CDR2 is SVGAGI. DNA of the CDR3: TGTGCCAGCAGTCCGGGACAGGGGTCCTACGAGCAGTACTTC. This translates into CASSPGQGSYEQYF.

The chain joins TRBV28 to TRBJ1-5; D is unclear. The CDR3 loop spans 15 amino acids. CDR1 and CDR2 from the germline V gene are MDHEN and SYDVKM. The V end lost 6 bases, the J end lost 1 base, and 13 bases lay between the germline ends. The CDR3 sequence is CASSTAAVSNQPQHF. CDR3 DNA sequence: TGTGCCAGCAGCACTGCCGCAGTAAGCAATCAGCCCCAGCATTTT. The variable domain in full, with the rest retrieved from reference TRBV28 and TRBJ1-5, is DVKVTQSSRYLVKRTGEKVFLECVQDMDHENMFWYRQDPGLGLRLIYFSYDVKMKEKGDIPEGYSVSREKKERFSLILESASTNQTSMYLCASSTAAVSNQPQHFGDGTRLSIL.

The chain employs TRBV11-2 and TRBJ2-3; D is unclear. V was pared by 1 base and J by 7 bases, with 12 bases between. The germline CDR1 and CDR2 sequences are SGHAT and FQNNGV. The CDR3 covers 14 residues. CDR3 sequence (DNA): TGTGCCAGCAGCTTAGGGACCCTGGGCAATACGCAGTATTTT. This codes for CASSLGTLGNTQYF.

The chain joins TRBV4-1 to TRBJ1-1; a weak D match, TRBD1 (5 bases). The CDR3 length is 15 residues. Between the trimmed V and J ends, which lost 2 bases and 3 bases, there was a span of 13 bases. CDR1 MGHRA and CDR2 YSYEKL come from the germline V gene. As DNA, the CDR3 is TGCGCCAGCAGCCAAACCCCGGGACTTCACACTGAAGCTTTCTTT. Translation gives CASSQTPGLHTEAFF.

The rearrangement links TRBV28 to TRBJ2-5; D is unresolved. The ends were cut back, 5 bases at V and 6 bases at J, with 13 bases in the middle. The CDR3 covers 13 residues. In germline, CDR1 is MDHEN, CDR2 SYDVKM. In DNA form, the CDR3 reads TGTGCCAGCAGTATTACAAGTCTAAAGACCCAGTACTTC. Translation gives CASSITSLKTQYF.

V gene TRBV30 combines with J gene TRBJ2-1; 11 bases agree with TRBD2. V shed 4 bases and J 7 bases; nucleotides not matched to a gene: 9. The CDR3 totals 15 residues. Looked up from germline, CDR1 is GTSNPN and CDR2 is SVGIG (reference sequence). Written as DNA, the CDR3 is TGTGCCTGGAAGTCGGCTAGCGGGGGGCTGAATGAGCAGTTCTTC. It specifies CAWKSASGGLNEQFF.

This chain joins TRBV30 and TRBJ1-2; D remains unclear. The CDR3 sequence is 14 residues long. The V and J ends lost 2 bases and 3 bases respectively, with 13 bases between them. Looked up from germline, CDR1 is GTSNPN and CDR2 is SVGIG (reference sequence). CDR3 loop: CAWSSSSADYGYTF. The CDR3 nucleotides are TGTGCCTGGAGTTCCTCTTCGGCTGACTATGGCTACACCTTC.

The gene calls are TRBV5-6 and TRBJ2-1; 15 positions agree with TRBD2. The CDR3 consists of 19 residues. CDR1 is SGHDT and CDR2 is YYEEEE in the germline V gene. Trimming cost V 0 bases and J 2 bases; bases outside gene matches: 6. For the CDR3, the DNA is TGTGCCAGCAGCTTGGCGAGGACTAGCGGGGGGGCCGCCTACAATGAGCAGTTCTTC. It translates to CASSLARTSGGAAYNEQFF.

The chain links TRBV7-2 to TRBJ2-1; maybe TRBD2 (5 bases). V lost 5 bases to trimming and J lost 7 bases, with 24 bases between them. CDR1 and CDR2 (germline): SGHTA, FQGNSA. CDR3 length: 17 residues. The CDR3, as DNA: TGTGCCAGCAGCCCCTCAATTTCTGGAGGCCGAGGAAATGAGCAGTTCTTC. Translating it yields CASSPSISGGRGNEQFF.

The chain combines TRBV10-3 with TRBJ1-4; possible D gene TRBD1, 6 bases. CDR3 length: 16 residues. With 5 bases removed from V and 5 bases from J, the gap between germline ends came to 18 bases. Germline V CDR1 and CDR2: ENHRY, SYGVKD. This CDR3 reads CAISSGQPGLNEKLFF. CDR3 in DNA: TGTGCCATCAGTTCCGGACAGCCTGGACTAAATGAAAAACTGTTTTTT.

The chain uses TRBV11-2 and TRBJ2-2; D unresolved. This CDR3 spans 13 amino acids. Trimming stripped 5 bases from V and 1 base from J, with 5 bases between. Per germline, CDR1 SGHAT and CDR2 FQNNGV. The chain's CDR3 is CASSILNTGELFF. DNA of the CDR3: TGTGCCAGCAGCATACTGAACACCGGGGAGCTGTTTTTT.

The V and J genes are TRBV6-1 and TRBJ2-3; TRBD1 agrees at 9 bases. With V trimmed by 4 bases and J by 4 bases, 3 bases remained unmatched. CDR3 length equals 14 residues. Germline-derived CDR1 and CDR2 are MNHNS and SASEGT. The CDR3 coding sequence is TGTGCCAGCAGTGTTGGGGACAGGGCAGATACGCAGTATTTT. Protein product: CASSVGDRADTQYF.

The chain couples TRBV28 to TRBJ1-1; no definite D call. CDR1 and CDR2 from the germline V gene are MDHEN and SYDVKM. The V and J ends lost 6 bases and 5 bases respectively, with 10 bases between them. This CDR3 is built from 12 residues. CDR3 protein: CASSLSRTEAFF. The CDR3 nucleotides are TGTGCCAGCAGCCTCTCCCGGACTGAAGCTTTCTTT.

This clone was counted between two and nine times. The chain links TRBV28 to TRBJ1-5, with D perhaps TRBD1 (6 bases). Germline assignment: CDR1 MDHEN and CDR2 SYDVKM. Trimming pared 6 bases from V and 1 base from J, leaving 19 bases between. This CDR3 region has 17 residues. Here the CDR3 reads CASRDRGERLSNQPQHF. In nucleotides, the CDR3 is TGTGCCAGCAGGGATAGGGGGGAAAGACTGAGCAATCAGCCCCAGCATTTT. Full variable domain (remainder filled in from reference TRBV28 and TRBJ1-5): DVKVTQSSRYLVKRTGEKVFLECVQDMDHENMFWYRQDPGLGLRLIYFSYDVKMKEKGDIPEGYSVSREKKERFSLILESASTNQTSMYLCASRDRGERLSNQPQHFGDGTRLSIL.

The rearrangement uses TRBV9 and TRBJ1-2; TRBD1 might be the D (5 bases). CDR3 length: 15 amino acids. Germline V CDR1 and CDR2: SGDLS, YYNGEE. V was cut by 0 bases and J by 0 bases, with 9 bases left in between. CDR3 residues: CASSVAVTANYGYTF. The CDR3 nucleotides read TGTGCCAGCAGCGTAGCCGTGACAGCTAACTATGGCTACACCTTC.

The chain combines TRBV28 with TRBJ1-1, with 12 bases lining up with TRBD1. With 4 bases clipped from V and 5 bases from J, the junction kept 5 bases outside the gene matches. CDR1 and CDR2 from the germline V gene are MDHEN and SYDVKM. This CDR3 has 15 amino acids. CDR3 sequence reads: CASSSGTGGRTEAFF. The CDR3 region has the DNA TGTGCCAGCAGTTCCGGGACAGGGGGCAGGACTGAAGCTTTCTTT.